This T cell receptor (beta chain) was sequenced during a study of CD8 T cells in ankylosing spondylitis (dated by TCRdb to about 2017). About the study as a whole: The study set out to find disease-linked TCR variants by profiling T cell receptor beta repertoires in ankylosing spondylitis patients and healthy donors. Peripheral blood was sampled, and synovial fluid was additionally collected from ankylosing spondylitis patients. The full study cohort was made up of 25 ankylosing spondylitis patients and over 90 healthy donors. Results and caveats for the whole study, not just this receptor: The disease-linked clones had a CD8+ phenotype and were found at relatively low frequencies in peripheral blood. The disease-linked clones were reported as significantly enriched in matched synovial fluid samples from ankylosing spondylitis patients. Some of the motif variants had been reported before in the synovial fluid and blood of reactive arthritis patients, a finding that suggests common disease-initiation mechanisms. A TCR beta motif of several highly homologous amino acid variants appeared characteristic of blood from ankylosing spondylitis patients.

The V end loses 7 bases and the J end loses 0 bases, and a stretch of 21 bases separates them. Measured from the cysteine to the phenylalanine, the CDR3 is 17 residues long. Solely the CDR3 DNA is kept, with 51 bases framed from the first base. In regard to this clonotype: The antigen it binds to is not known. Base qualities are missing; no much larger clone stands one base away.

Instrument on record: Illumina HiSeq 2500. Quantitative 5'-RACE with molecular barcodes was used to prepare TCR beta libraries. The source study handled its data this way. A new computational method based on a probabilistic model of VDJ rearrangement was used to identify disease-linked TCR variants. Using fastp at Q25 and MiXCR, TCRdb reprocessed the public reads and kept productive beta chains. Rows with one shared CDR3 protein collapse into an entry with the most common genes and DNA. The V and J calls come from TCRdb's annotation, not from the publication. The sample contains 300,000 to 400,000 distinct CDR3 sequences, approximately 20% of them found a single time. The top ten clones comprise about 16% of the sample.

This chain is built from TRBV12-3 or TRBV12-4 and TRBJ1-1; TRBD1 might be the D gene, on 6 matching bases. This clonotype was sampled from a male donor with ankylosing spondylitis. Material: blood, either unsorted or a sorted T cell fraction (not recorded which). The DNA is TGTGCCAGCACGTTGATACGACAGGTTAACATGAACACTGAAGCTTTCTTT. This yields the protein CASTLIRQVNMNTEAFF.